This entry lists 32 T cell receptor beta chains sequenced from one sample in a study of CD8+ T cells in alopecia areata. Investigators isolated RNA and reverse transcribed it into cDNA to act as the sequencing template. Clones were sequenced by immunoSEQ multiplex PCR, and TCRdb holds only the in-frame ones, with some missing. This repertoire shows approximately 89,000 clones, about 40% found once; its top ten account for around 0.8%. Sequencing was carried out using CD4+ T cells sorted from blood. Receptors were obtained from a human donor with alopecia areata.

The CDR3 loop is CASSLGNTGGMGYTF. Here the CDR3 DNA reads TGTGCCAGCAGCTTAGGGAATACAGGGGGCATGGGCTACACCTTC. The chain carries TRBV7-2 and TRBJ1-2; 9 bases are shared with TRBD1. CDR1 and CDR2 from the germline V gene are SGHTA and FQGNSA. The CDR3 consists of 15 residues. V lost 1 base, J lost 8 bases, and 8 bases stayed unmatched.

The chain joins TRBV29-1 to TRBJ2-7; unclear D gene. In germline, CDR1 is SQVTM, CDR2 ANQGSEA. Trimming cost V 3 bases and J 4 bases, with 10 bases left between them. This CDR3 is 12 amino acids long. This CDR3 reads CSVDGPLYEQYF. CDR3 in DNA: TGCAGCGTTGACGGACCCCTTTACGAGCAGTACTTC.

The rearrangement links TRBV29-1 to TRBJ2-5; TRBD1 aligns across 10 bases. The CDR3 is 15 amino acids. The J segment lost 1 base and the V segment lost 5 bases, leaving 7 bases of the junction unmatched. Germline V CDR1 and CDR2: SQVTM, ANQGSEA. The CDR3 here is CSVSDRGRFQETQYF. As DNA, the CDR3 is TGCAGCGTTTCCGACAGGGGGCGATTCCAAGAGACCCAGTACTTC.

The V and J genes are TRBV30 and TRBJ1-2; D remains unclear. Germline V gene sequence: CDR1 GTSNPN, CDR2 SVGIG (reference sequence). The CDR3 is 12 residues long. Between the trimmed V and J ends, which lost 0 bases and 5 bases, there was a span of 7 bases. The CDR3 coding sequence is TGTGCCTGGAGTGTAAATGAGTATGGCTACACCTTC. Amino acids: CAWSVNEYGYTF.

This chain joins TRBV5-1 and TRBJ2-7; D not resolved. Germline V gene data show CDR1 as SGHRS and CDR2 as YFSETQ. The CDR3 is made up of 15 amino acids. Deletions cut 3 bases from V and 1 base from J, with 14 bases between. The CDR3 DNA sequence: TGCGCCAGCAGCTCGTCCATAAGTGGGTCCTACGAGCAGTACTTC. Residues: CASSSSISGSYEQYF.

This clone was counted between two and nine times. This chain joins TRBV29-1 and TRBJ2-7, with 7 bases identical to TRBD1. Germline-derived CDR1 and CDR2 are SQVTM and ANQGSEA. Unmatched junction bases numbered 8, after V lost 7 bases and J lost 2 bases. The CDR3 runs to 13 residues. CDR3 protein: CSADGTEPYEQYF. The CDR3 DNA is TGCAGCGCCGACGGGACAGAGCCCTACGAGCAGTACTTC.

The chain has TRBV30 and TRBJ1-2; no firm D call. The germline V gene has CDR1 GTSNPN and CDR2 SVGIG (reference sequence). This CDR3 is built from 14 residues. V lost 2 bases and J 5 bases, leaving 15 bases between the germline ends. The CDR3 DNA is TGTGCCTGGAGTAGCGTGCGGTTCATTTATGGCTACACCTTC. It is translated as CAWSSVRFIYGYTF.

The chain combines TRBV2 with TRBJ2-1; D unclear. The CDR3 is made up of 11 amino acids. V dropped 1 base and J dropped 10 bases, with 5 bases sitting between them. Germline CDR1 and CDR2: SNHLY and FYNNEI. The CDR3 bases are TGTGCCAGCAGTGAAGTACGAGAGCAGTTCTTC. Translating it yields CASSEVREQFF.

The chain has TRBV29-1 and TRBJ1-2; TRBD1 might be the D (5 bases). Germline CDR1 is SQVTM and CDR2 is ANQGSEA. The CDR3 is 12 amino acids. V was pared by 7 bases and J by 3 bases, with 12 bases between. CDR3: CSGEGGDYGYTF. CDR3 DNA: TGCAGCGGGGAGGGAGGGGACTATGGCTACACCTTC. The full variable domain, its missing parts supplied by reference TRBV29-1 and TRBJ1-2, is SAVISQKPSRDICQRGTSLTIQCQVDSQVTMMFWYRQQPGQSLTLIATANQGSEATYESGFVIDKFPISRPNLTFSTLTVSNMSPEDSSIYLCSGEGGDYGYTFGSGTRLTVV.

CDR3 sequence (DNA): TGTGCCAGCAGTACCCGGACTAGCGGGAGCGTCGAGCAGTACTTC. Amino acid sequence: CASSTRTSGSVEQYF. J is TRBJ2-7 and V is TRBV27; TRBD2 agrees at 13 bases. The CDR3 length is 15 residues. Looked up from germline, CDR1 is MNHEY and CDR2 is SMNVEV (reference sequence). J was trimmed by 6 bases and V by 5 bases; bases with no gene match: 7.

This clone was detected only a few times. The rearrangement joins TRBV29-1 to TRBJ2-1, with 14 positions matching TRBD2. The CDR3 loop spans 17 amino acids. V shed 5 bases, J shed 5 bases, and the junction held 11 bases outside the gene matches. The germline CDR1 and CDR2 sequences are SQVTM and ANQGSEA. DNA of the CDR3: TGCAGCGTTCCCGGGACTAGCGGGAGCCTTTACAACAATGAGCAGTTCTTC. Translation gives CSVPGTSGSLYNNEQFF.

The chain has TRBV2 and TRBJ1-2; 9 positions match TRBD1. Per germline, CDR1 SNHLY and CDR2 FYNNEI. The CDR3 is 15 amino acids. V was clipped by 7 bases and J by 6 bases; unmatched bases: 12. The CDR3 here is CASNPNRGQAHGYTF. CDR3 coding DNA: TGTGCCAGCAATCCGAACAGGGGGCAGGCCCATGGCTACACCTTC.

This clone was counted a few times. The rearrangement joins TRBV28 to TRBJ2-6; D ambiguous. The CDR3 spans 13 residues. In germline, CDR1 is MDHEN, CDR2 SYDVKM. Trimming removed 4 bases from V and 2 bases from J, with 3 bases in between. The CDR3 DNA reads TGTGCCAGCAGTTGGGCTGGGGCCAACGTCCTGACTTTC. The encoded protein is CASSWAGANVLTF.

In this sample, this clone turned up a few times. This CDR3 is also generated by other DNA sequences in the sample. The chain joins TRBV28 to TRBJ1-2, with TRBD1 matching over 7 bases. The junction had 4 bases not matched to a gene; V was cut back by 5 bases and J by 4 bases. The CDR3 spans 13 residues. Germline-derived CDR1 and CDR2 are MDHEN and SYDVKM. The CDR3 region is CASSPTGLYGYTF. The CDR3 DNA reads as TGTGCCAGCAGTCCGACAGGGCTCTATGGCTACACCTTC.

This clone was counted only a few times. This sequence joins TRBV29-1 and TRBJ2-7; tentative D call: TRBD1 (5 bases). This CDR3 region has 13 residues. CDR1 is SQVTM, CDR2 ANQGSEA, per germline. The V end lost 6 bases, the J end lost 0 bases, and 12 bases lay between the germline ends. The CDR3 spells CSVSGAPSYEQYF. The DNA of the CDR3 is TGCAGCGTCTCTGGGGCCCCCTCCTACGAGCAGTACTTC.

This clone was seen only a few times. CDR3 loop: CTSSHQTSGRAHEQYF. In DNA form, the CDR3 reads TGCACCAGCAGCCACCAGACTAGCGGGAGGGCCCACGAGCAGTACTTC. The V call is TRBV1, the J call TRBJ2-7; TRBD2 is taken as the D call from the table, unchecked against the DNA. TRBV1 is a pseudogene locus. CDR3 size: 16 residues.

The V call is TRBV5-1, the J call TRBJ2-7; TRBD1 might be the D (6 bases). Germline-derived CDR1 and CDR2 are SGHRS and YFSETQ. V lost 1 base and J 6 bases, leaving 8 bases between the germline ends. The CDR3 sequence is 12 residues long. CDR3 in DNA: TGCGCCAGCAGCTTGCGGGACACCGAGCAGTACTTC. It translates to CASSLRDTEQYF.

This clone was detected only a few times. J is TRBJ2-7 and V is TRBV30; tentative D call: TRBD1 (6 bases). V lost 2 bases, J lost 4 bases, and 9 bases lay in between. Germline lookup yields CDR1 GTSNPN and CDR2 SVGIG (reference sequence). The CDR3 covers 12 residues. For the CDR3, the DNA is TGTGCCTGGAGTCCTCAGGGGTACGAGCAGTACTTC. Translated: CAWSPQGYEQYF. The entire variable domain, with the rest obtained from reference TRBV30 and TRBJ2-7, is as follows: SQTIHQWPATLVQPVGSPLSLECTVEGTSNPNLYWYRQAAGRGLQLLFYSVGIGQISSEVPQNLSASRPQDRQFILSSKKLLLSDSGFYLCAWSPQGYEQYFGPGTRLTVT.

The rearrangement links TRBV4-2 to TRBJ2-7; the match to TRBD1 covers 8 bases. Germline CDR1 is LGHNA and CDR2 is YNFKEQ. V lost 0 bases, J lost 3 bases, and 4 bases stayed unmatched. CDR3 size: 15 residues. CDR3 DNA sequence: TGTGCCAGCAGCCAAGAGCCAGGGGGCGGCTACGAGCAGTACTTC. This translates into CASSQEPGGGYEQYF.

This chain joins TRBV18 and TRBJ2-1; D is perhaps TRBD2 (6 bases). The V gene's germline CDR1 is KGHSH and CDR2 LQKENI. This CDR3 region has 13 residues. The ends were cut back, 4 bases at V and 9 bases at J, with 13 bases in the middle. CDR3 in amino acids: CASSRAGNSEQFF. The CDR3 DNA reads TGTGCCAGCTCACGGGCGGGAAACTCTGAGCAGTTCTTC.

J is TRBJ1-2 and V is TRBV29-1, with 7 bases that match TRBD1. This CDR3 region has 14 residues. Germline V gives CDR1 SQVTM, CDR2 ANQGSEA. V dropped 2 bases and J dropped 3; count of bases not matched to a gene: 6. The CDR3 protein is CSVEQQGVDYGYTF. The CDR3 DNA is TGCAGCGTTGAACAGCAGGGGGTCGACTATGGCTACACCTTC.

The rearrangement uses TRBV5-1 and TRBJ1-1; D may be TRBD1 (5 bases). The CDR3 covers 13 residues. V lost 3 bases, J lost 6 bases, and 12 bases lay in between. The germline gives CDR1 SGHRS, CDR2 YFSETQ. The CDR3 loop is CASSSGQWAEAFF. The CDR3 DNA reads TGCGCCAGCAGCTCAGGGCAGTGGGCTGAAGCTTTCTTT.

The rearrangement links TRBV30 to TRBJ1-2, with a possible D match to TRBD1 (6 bases). With 0 bases removed from V and 2 bases from J, the gap between germline ends came to 13 bases. This CDR3 has 15 residues. Germline values: CDR1 GTSNPN, CDR2 SVGIG (reference sequence). The CDR3 loop reads CAWSVRGTGNYGYTF. In DNA form, the CDR3 reads TGTGCCTGGAGTGTAAGGGGGACGGGCAACTATGGCTACACCTTC.

The count of this clone is one. The chain combines TRBV2 with TRBJ2-3; D remains ambiguous. The germline V and J ends were trimmed by 5 bases and 6 bases, with 6 bases remaining between them. The CDR3 consists of 11 residues. Germline values: CDR1 SNHLY, CDR2 FYNNEI. CDR3 nucleotide sequence: TGTGCCAGCAGTTACCGGGATACGCAGTATTTT. This sequence encodes CASSYRDTQYF. Looking up the rest from reference TRBV2 and TRBJ2-3 gives the full variable domain: EPEVTQTPSHQVTQMGQEVILRCVPISNHLYFYWYRQILGQKVEFLVSFYNNEISEKSEIFDDQFSVERPDGSNFTLKIRSTKLEDSAMYFCASSYRDTQYFGPGTRLTVL.

The V and J genes are TRBV4-1 and TRBJ2-4; 7 bases line up with TRBD2. Germline V lookup: CDR1 MGHRA, CDR2 YSYEKL. J was trimmed by 4 bases and V by 2 bases; bases with no gene match: 8. CDR3 size: 16 residues. CDR3 protein: CASSQPSGREKNIQYF. Written as DNA, the CDR3 is TGCGCCAGCAGCCAACCTTCGGGGCGGGAGAAAAACATTCAGTACTTC.

The chain combines TRBV28 with TRBJ2-7, with D tentatively TRBD1 (6 bases). The germline V gene encodes CDR1 MDHEN and CDR2 SYDVKM. V was shortened by 5 bases and J by 0 bases, with 17 bases between the two germline ends. This CDR3 is 16 amino acids long. The CDR3 spells CASSAPGADSSYEQYF. CDR3 DNA sequence: TGTGCCAGCAGTGCCCCCGGGGCGGACAGCTCCTACGAGCAGTACTTC.

This clone has a handful of counts. V gene TRBV25-1 combines with J gene TRBJ2-1, with 8 bases matching TRBD2. The CDR3 runs 12 residues. CDR1 and CDR2 from the germline V gene are MGHDK and SYGVNS. The J segment lost 9 bases and the V segment lost 6 bases, leaving 4 bases of the junction unmatched. The DNA for the CDR3 is TGTGCCAGCAGAAGCGGGAGTGCTGAGCAGTTCTTC. This gives the protein CASRSGSAEQFF.

CDR3 sequence: CSAMEQGAGEQYF. As DNA, the CDR3 is TGCAGCGCCATGGAGCAGGGGGCTGGCGAGCAGTACTTC. This chain links TRBV29-1 with TRBJ2-7; 8 positions agree with TRBD1. After removal of 7 bases from V and 6 bases from J, the junction contained 11 bases not matched to a gene. CDR3 length equals 13 residues. Germline V CDR1 and CDR2: SQVTM, ANQGSEA.

This clone was seen a single time. The rearrangement uses TRBV30 and TRBJ2-1; the D is unclear. CDR3 length: 11 residues. Germline V CDR1 and CDR2: GTSNPN, SVGIG (reference sequence). Trimming took off 4 bases at V and 8 bases at J, with 9 bases between the two ends. The CDR3 DNA is TGTGCCTGGAATAGGGTCGATGAGCAGTTCTTC. Translated: CAWNRVDEQFF.

The chain has TRBV5-1 and TRBJ1-2; TRBD1 is a possible D gene (5 bases). This CDR3 is 14 amino acids long. The germline V gene has CDR1 SGHRS and CDR2 YFSETQ. Trimming took off 0 bases at V and 8 bases at J, with 14 bases between the two ends. CDR3: CASSLDTGVAGYTF. CDR3 nucleotides: TGCGCCAGCAGCTTGGATACAGGTGTTGCGGGCTACACCTTC.

The V and J genes are TRBV30 and TRBJ2-2; 8 nucleotides align to TRBD2. Germline V gene sequence: CDR1 GTSNPN, CDR2 SVGIG (reference sequence). Losses at the gene ends were 4 bases for V and 6 bases for J; bases not matched to a gene: 10. CDR3 length: 15 residues. DNA of the CDR3: TGTGCCTGGACTCCGAGACTAGCGCTCGCCGGGGAGCTGTTTTTT. Amino acids: CAWTPRLALAGELFF.

This chain links TRBV18 with TRBJ1-2; 8 bases are shared with TRBD1. V trimming: 4 bases; J trimming: 6 bases; junction bases outside the gene matches: 1. This CDR3 region has 12 residues. CDR1 is KGHSH, CDR2 LQKENI, per germline. The CDR3 here is CASSQGQDGYTF. CDR3 DNA sequence: TGTGCCAGCTCACAGGGACAGGATGGCTACACCTTC. The variable domain in full, with the rest retrieved from reference TRBV18 and TRBJ1-2, is NAGVMQNPRHLVRRRGQEARLRCSPMKGHSHVYWYRQLPEEGLKFMVYLQKENIIDESGMPKERFSAEFPKEGPSILRIQQVVRGDSAAYFCASSQGQDGYTFGSGTRLTVV.